This T cell receptor beta chain was identified in a study of multiple sclerosis patients with progressive multifocal leukoencephalopathy. Whole-study findings and limits: Less diverse TRB repertoires were suggested in most PML patients. PML-onset expanded TRB clones were detectable before and during natalizumab therapy.

There are 15 residues in the CDR3. The time point is: before natalizumab initiation. Before the first natalizumab infusion, T0 blood samples were taken. This clone occurred a few times. What it binds is unknown. Sequencing was at survey level. Profiling relied on immunoSEQ multiplex PCR, and the TCRdb table lists in-frame clones only, not all of them. The table shows around 28,000 clones, with approximately 90% occurring only once. V gene TRBV21-1 combines with J gene TRBJ2-2; TRBD1 reflects the table's D call only, with no check against the DNA. TRBV21-1 is termed a pseudogene. Sequencing was performed on PBMCs. The receptor was derived from a human donor with multiple sclerosis. The CDR3, as DNA: TGTGCCAGCAGCAAGGTACAGGGGGACACCGGGGAGCTGTTTTTT. Encoded protein: CASSKVQGDTGELFF.